One sample yielded the 2 T cell receptor beta chains listed below, sequenced in a study of type 1 and type 2 diabetes patients. PCR was run on genomic DNA. Multiplex PCR with 30 forward and 13 reverse primers amplified the TCR beta CDR3. TCRdb used MiXCR to reprocess the multiplex PCR reads, holding one entry per CDR3 protein. Among 250,000 to 300,000 distinct CDR3 sequences, approximately 45% were seen once, and the ten largest hold about 13%. Material: peripheral blood mononuclear cells (PBMCs). These receptor sequences come from a young man with type 2 diabetes.

The chain employs TRBV5-1 and TRBJ2-7, with 11 bases that match TRBD1. The CDR3 consists of 16 residues. Germline V CDR1 and CDR2: SGHRS, YFSETQ. J was trimmed by 3 bases and V by 4 bases; bases with no gene match: 9. In DNA, the CDR3 is TGCGCCAGCAGCCGGGGACAGGGGGATGTGGGCTACGAGCAGTACTTC. This gives the protein CASSRGQGDVGYEQYF. The full variable domain, rest sourced from reference TRBV5-1 and TRBJ2-7, is KAGVTQTPRYLIKTRGQQVTLSCSPISGHRSVSWYQQTPGQGLQFLFEYFSETQRNKGNFPGRFSGRQFSNSRSEMNVSTLELGDSALYLCASSRGQGDVGYEQYFGPGTRLTVT.

This clonotype appeared once. The chain recombines TRBV5-1 with TRBJ2-7; 7 positions agree with TRBD1. V was pared by 0 bases and J by 9 bases, with 3 bases of the junction left unmatched. The CDR3 sequence is 12 residues long. CDR1 is SGHRS and CDR2 is YFSETQ in the germline V gene. CDR3 in amino acids: CASSLGDSGQYF. CDR3 nucleotides: TGCGCCAGCAGCTTGGGGGACAGTGGGCAGTACTTC.